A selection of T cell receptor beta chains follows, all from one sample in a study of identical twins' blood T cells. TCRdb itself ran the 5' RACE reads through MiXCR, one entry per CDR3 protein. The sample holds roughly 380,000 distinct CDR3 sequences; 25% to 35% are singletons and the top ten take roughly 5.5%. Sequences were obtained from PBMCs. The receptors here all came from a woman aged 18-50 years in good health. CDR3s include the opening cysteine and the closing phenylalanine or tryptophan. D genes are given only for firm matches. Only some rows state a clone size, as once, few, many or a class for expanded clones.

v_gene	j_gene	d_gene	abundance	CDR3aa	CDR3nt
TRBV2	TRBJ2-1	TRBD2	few	CASNLAGATYNEQFF	TGTGCCAGCAATTTAGCGGGGGCCACTTACAATGAGCAGTTCTTC
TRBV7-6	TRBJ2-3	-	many	CASTISSTDTQYF	TGTGCCAGTACCATATCTAGCACAGATACGCAGTATTTT
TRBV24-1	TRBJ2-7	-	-	CATSDPATYEQYF	TGTGCCACCAGTGACCCGGCGACCTACGAGCAGTACTTC
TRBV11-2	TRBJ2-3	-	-	CASSLGLGTDTQYF	TGTGCCAGCAGCTTAGGACTGGGCACAGATACGCAGTATTTT
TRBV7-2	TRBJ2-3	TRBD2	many	CASSLILAGEADTQYF	TGTGCCAGCAGCCTGATACTAGCGGGAGAGGCAGATACGCAGTATTTT
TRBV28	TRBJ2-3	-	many	CASSSRLDTDTQYF	TGTGCCAGCAGTTCACGCCTAGACACAGATACGCAGTATTTT
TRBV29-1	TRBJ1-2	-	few	CSVVVGGNYGYTF	TGCAGCGTTGTTGTGGGGGGAAACTATGGCTACACCTTC
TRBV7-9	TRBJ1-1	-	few	CASSGSRGSAEAFF	TGTGCCAGCAGCGGATCCAGGGGATCCGCTGAAGCTTTCTTT
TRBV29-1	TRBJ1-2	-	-	CSADGTGYTF	TGCAGCGCCGATGGCACCGGCTACACCTTC
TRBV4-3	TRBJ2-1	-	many	CASSQDGSRYNEQFF	TGCGCCAGCAGCCAAGACGGGAGCCGCTACAATGAGCAGTTCTTC
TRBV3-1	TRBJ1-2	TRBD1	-	CASSLYGQAYGYTF	TGTGCCAGCAGCCTATACGGACAGGCCTATGGCTACACCTTC
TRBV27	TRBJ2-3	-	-	CASSLKSSYTQYF	TGTGCCAGCAGTTTAAAGTCTTCCTATACGCAGTATTTT
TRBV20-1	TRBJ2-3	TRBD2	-	CSARRDSGAGNTQYF	TGCAGTGCTAGAAGAGATAGCGGGGCTGGGAATACGCAGTATTTT
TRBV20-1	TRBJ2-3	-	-	CSARDTVQLSTDTQYF	TGCAGTGCTAGAGATACAGTGCAGCTTAGCACAGATACGCAGTATTTT
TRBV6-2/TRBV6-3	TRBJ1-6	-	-	CASSNGMTAHSPLHF	TGTGCCAGCAGCAACGGGATGACGGCCCATTCACCCCTCCACTTT